This TCR beta chain is drawn from a study of cytomegalovirus exposure and HLA in healthy donors. Study-level information: An earlier analysis identified 120 million or so unique TCR beta sequences in about 200 million T cells.

Whole-study results and caveats: Further analysis, carried out later, found HLA-associated TCR beta chains more clonally expanded than equally common other chains. Immune exposure data for these donors was limited to CMV serostatus.

As regards this clone: Antigen: not known.

The germline V and J ends were trimmed by 1 base and 4 bases, with 13 bases remaining between them. Germline lookup yields CDR1 MDHEN and CDR2 SYDVKM. The CDR3 runs to 15 residues. Primers for the PCR totalled 60 Vbeta and 13 Jbeta. TCRdb's copy holds only in-frame clones and misses some; the assay was immunoSEQ multiplex PCR. The sample shows about 160,000 clones, 76% of them seen only once. The receptor was derived from a female donor in good health and CMV-seronegative. This chain joins TRBV28 and TRBJ1-1, with a weak D call TRBD1 (6 bases). Sequenced input: PBMCs. The CDR3: CASSLSLGQITEAFF. DNA for the CDR3: TGTGCCAGCAGTTTATCCCTGGGACAAATCACTGAAGCTTTCTTT.